This is a list of T cell receptor beta chains from one sample in a study of blood T cell repertoires in COVID-19. Sequenced by immunoSEQ multiplex PCR; TCRdb stores in-frame clones only, minus some. Of approximately 29,000 clones detected, about three quarters appear once; the ten largest clones hold roughly 20%. Specimen: peripheral blood. Receptors were obtained from a boy younger than 10 with active or convalescent COVID-19. CDR3s include the opening cysteine and the closing phenylalanine or tryptophan. D genes are given only for firm matches. Size values are once, few and many counts, or a class for expanded clones, and some rows have none.

few	TRBD1	TRBJ2-7	TRBV28	TGTGCCAGCAGTTTAAGCGCGGGACAGGGCTATCGCGAGCAGTACTTC	CASSLSAGQGYREQYF
-	-	TRBJ2-5	TRBV11-3	TGTGCCAGCAGCTTCTCTTCGGACAGCAAAGAGACCCAGTACTTC	CASSFSSDSKETQYF
many	-	TRBJ2-7	TRBV4-2	TGTGCCAGCAGCCCGGGCGGCTCGGGGGACGAGCAGTACTTC	CASSPGGSGDEQYF
-	TRBD1	TRBJ1-5	TRBV24-1	TGTGCCACCAGTGATACGGGGGGACAGGCCGGCAATCAGCCCCAGCATTTT	CATSDTGGQAGNQPQHF
once	TRBD1	TRBJ2-7	TRBV29-1	TGCAGCGTACGGGCCGGGACAGGAGGGGGCTACGAGCAGTACTTC	CSVRAGTGGGYEQYF
-	-	TRBJ1-1	TRBV28	TGTGCCAGCACCGAAACCCGGGGGAACACTGAAGCTTTCTTT	CASTETRGNTEAFF
-	-	TRBJ1-5	TRBV20-1	TGCAGTGCTAGTTCAGGACATCCGCCCCAGCATTTT	CSASSGHPPQHF
-	-	TRBJ2-7	TRBV2	TGTGCCAGCACCCCGGACTCTCTTTCCTACGAGCAGTACTTC	CASTPDSLSYEQYF
-	-	TRBJ2-3	TRBV4-1	TGCGCCAGCAGCTTCGGGGGTCAGCGCCATACGCAGTATTTT	CASSFGGQRHTQYF
-	-	TRBJ2-7	TRBV20-1	TGCAGTGCTAGCACCGAGGGCGAGCAGTACTTC	CSASTEGEQYF
few	TRBD2	TRBJ2-2	TRBV5-4	TGTGCCAGCAGCCGCCTTGGTAGCGGGAGCGTGAACACCGGGGAGCTGTTTTTT	CASSRLGSGSVNTGELFF
few	TRBD2	TRBJ2-1	TRBV18	TGTGCCAGCTCACGTAGCGGGAGCCCCTACAATGAGCAGTTCTTC	CASSRSGSPYNEQFF
-	-	TRBJ1-1	TRBV5-6	TGTGCCAGCAGCCCCGGGTCGATGAACACTGAAGCTTTCTTT	CASSPGSMNTEAFF
once	TRBD1	TRBJ1-6	TRBV5-6	TGTGCCAGCAGCCCTGCCGGGACAGGGAGCTCCTATAATTCACCCCTCCACTTT	CASSPAGTGSSYNSPLHF
-	-	TRBJ2-1	TRBV21-1	TGTGCCAGCAGCAAAGGGACCTGGGGGAGGGGAGACAATGAGCAGTTCTTC	CASSKGTWGRGDNEQFF
-	TRBD2	TRBJ2-3	TRBV4-2	TGTGCCAGCAGCCAAGAGGGGAGCGGGGGGGCGGATACGCAGTATTTT	CASSQEGSGGADTQYF
-	TRBD2	TRBJ2-1	TRBV3-1/TRBV3-2	TGTGCCAGCAGCCAAAGCGGGGGGGCCAATGAGCAGTTCTTC	CASSQSGGANEQFF
-	TRBD1	TRBJ2-3	TRBV2	TGTGCCAGCAGTTCTCGGCAGGGGGCGGGCACAGATACGCAGTATTTT	CASSSRQGAGTDTQYF
-	TRBD1	TRBJ2-7	TRBV7-9	TGTGCCAGCAGCTTAGCCAGGGGGCACCACTCCTACGAGCAGTACTTC	CASSLARGHHSYEQYF
-	-	TRBJ1-4	TRBV6-5	TGTGCCAGCAGTTACCAACAGGGAGGGAATGAAAAACTGTTTTTT	CASSYQQGGNEKLFF
-	-	TRBJ1-5	TRBV7-9	TGTGCCAGCAGCTTAGCGGGGGGGATTCAGCCCCAGCATTTT	CASSLAGGIQPQHF
-	-	TRBJ2-7	TRBV2	TGTGCCAGCAGCGACAGCTACGAGCAGTACTTC	CASSDSYEQYF
-	TRBD1	TRBJ2-3	TRBV29-1	TGCAGCGTTGCTGACAGGGGTAACGCAGATACGCAGTATTTT	CSVADRGNADTQYF
-	TRBD2	TRBJ2-7	TRBV28	TGTGCCAGCAGTTTGGGAGGGATCTGGGTGGGGGATTACGAGCAGTACTTC	CASSLGGIWVGDYEQYF
-	TRBD2	TRBJ2-1	TRBV7-8	TGTGCCAGCAGCTCGCAACTAGCGGTAGAAGGTAATGAGCAGTTCTTC	CASSSQLAVEGNEQFF
-	TRBD2	TRBJ2-5	TRBV3-1/TRBV3-2	TGTGCCAGCAGCCAAATCGGACTAGCGGGGGTGGAGACCCAGTACTTC	CASSQIGLAGVETQYF
-	TRBD2	TRBJ2-1	TRBV6-4	TGTGCCAGCAGTCCCGGGACTAGCGGGGTAGGGAATGAGCAGTTCTTC	CASSPGTSGVGNEQFF
-	-	TRBJ1-3	TRBV19	TGTGCCAGTAGAAGGGACACGCGAATTGGAAACACCATATATTTT	CASRRDTRIGNTIYF
-	-	TRBJ2-2	TRBV7-9	TGTGCCAGCAGCTTAACTAGTGTCCCTCCCGGGGAGCTGTTTTTT	CASSLTSVPPGELFF
-	TRBD2	TRBJ2-1	TRBV6-1	TGTGCCAGCAGTGAAGAAGGCGGGGGGAACTACAATGAGCAGTTCTTC	CASSEEGGGNYNEQFF
-	-	TRBJ1-2	TRBV5-1	TGCGCCAGCAGCTTGGCCGGGACTCTTCAGGGCTACACCTTC	CASSLAGTLQGYTF
once	TRBD1	TRBJ2-1	TRBV6-5	TGTGCCAGCAGCCGAAATCAGGGCACAGGGGGTGAGCAGTTCTTC	CASSRNQGTGGEQFF